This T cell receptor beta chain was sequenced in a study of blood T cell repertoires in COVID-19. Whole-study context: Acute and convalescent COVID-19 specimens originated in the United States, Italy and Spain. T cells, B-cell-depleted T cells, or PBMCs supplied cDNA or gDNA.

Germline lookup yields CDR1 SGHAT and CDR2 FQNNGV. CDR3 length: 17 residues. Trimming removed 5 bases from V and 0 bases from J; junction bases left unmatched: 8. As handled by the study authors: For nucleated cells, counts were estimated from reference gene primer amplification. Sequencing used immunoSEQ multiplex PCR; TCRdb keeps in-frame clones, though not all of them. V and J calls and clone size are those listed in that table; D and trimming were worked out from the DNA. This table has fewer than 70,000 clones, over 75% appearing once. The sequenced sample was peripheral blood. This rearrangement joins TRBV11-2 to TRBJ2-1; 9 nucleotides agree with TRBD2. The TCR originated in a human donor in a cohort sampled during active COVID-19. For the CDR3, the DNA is TGTGCCAGCAGCCGGCCGGGACTAGCTTTCTCCTACAATGAGCAGTTCTTC. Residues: CASSRPGLAFSYNEQFF.